A selection of T cell receptor beta chains follows, all from one sample in a study of T cells in Graves' hyperthyroidism and ophthalmopathy. TCRdb independently ran MiXCR on the multiplex PCR reads; one entry per CDR3 protein. This repertoire shows roughly 130,000 distinct CDR3 sequences, around 20% found once; its top ten account for around 70%. Sequencing used blood. Receptors originate from a woman aged 50 to 65 with Graves' hyperthyroidism that later progressed to Graves' ophthalmopathy. Both conserved end residues are part of each CDR3. The order of the fields is D gene, J gene, clone size, V gene, CDR3 protein, CDR3 DNA. D genes are given only for firm matches. Size is omitted from some rows. Given values are once, few, many or a class for expanded clones.

d_call: -
j_call: TRBJ2-3
clone_size: many
v_call: TRBV7-2
cdr3_aa: CASNAVTDTQYF
cdr3_nt: TGTGCCAGCAACGCGGTCACAGATACGCAGTATTTT

d_call: -
j_call: TRBJ1-2
clone_size: many
v_call: TRBV11-2
cdr3_aa: CASSLLLGGYGYTF
cdr3_nt: TGTGCCAGCAGCTTACTCTTGGGAGGCTATGGCTACACCTTC

d_call: TRBD2
j_call: TRBJ2-1
clone_size: -
v_call: TRBV7-9
cdr3_aa: CASRTSGWNEQFF
cdr3_nt: TGTGCCAGCAGGACTAGCGGGTGGAATGAGCAGTTCTTC

d_call: -
j_call: TRBJ2-1
clone_size: -
v_call: TRBV5-1
cdr3_aa: CASSFVGRDNEQFF
cdr3_nt: TGCGCCAGCAGCTTCGTGGGACGTGACAATGAGCAGTTCTTC

d_call: -
j_call: TRBJ1-1
clone_size: -
v_call: TRBV7-9
cdr3_aa: CASSFRQITEAFF
cdr3_nt: TGTGCCAGCAGCTTCAGGCAGATCACTGAAGCTTTCTTT

d_call: -
j_call: TRBJ1-1
clone_size: many
v_call: TRBV28
cdr3_aa: CASRVEPQGNTEAFF
cdr3_nt: TGTGCCAGCAGGGTCGAACCACAGGGTAACACTGAAGCTTTCTTT

d_call: -
j_call: TRBJ1-4
clone_size: -
v_call: TRBV3-1
cdr3_aa: CASSQGEREKLFF
cdr3_nt: TGTGCCAGCAGCCAAGGGGAGCGGGAAAAACTGTTTTTT

d_call: -
j_call: TRBJ1-1
clone_size: many
v_call: TRBV27
cdr3_aa: CASSLMGSGVNTEAFF
cdr3_nt: TGTGCCAGCAGTTTAATGGGCTCGGGCGTGAACACTGAAGCTTTCTTT

d_call: TRBD2
j_call: TRBJ2-3
clone_size: many
v_call: TRBV5-1
cdr3_aa: CASSLGGGQAQYF
cdr3_nt: TGCGCCAGCAGCCTGGGCGGGGGGCAGGCGCAGTATTTT

d_call: -
j_call: TRBJ2-1
clone_size: -
v_call: TRBV4-1
cdr3_aa: CASSQGPVGNEQFF
cdr3_nt: TGCGCCAGCAGCCAAGGACCGGTTGGCAATGAGCAGTTCTTC

d_call: -
j_call: TRBJ1-4
clone_size: many
v_call: TRBV15
cdr3_aa: CATSRGYGATNEKLFF
cdr3_nt: TGTGCCACCAGCAGAGGGTACGGTGCAACTAATGAAAAACTGTTTTTT

d_call: -
j_call: TRBJ1-1
clone_size: few
v_call: TRBV6-1
cdr3_aa: CASRPRPSRGTEAFF
cdr3_nt: TGTGCCAGCAGACCGAGGCCCTCAAGAGGCACTGAAGCTTTCTTT

d_call: -
j_call: TRBJ1-1
clone_size: -
v_call: TRBV2
cdr3_aa: CASSDWADGTEAFF
cdr3_nt: TGTGCCAGCAGTGATTGGGCGGACGGGACTGAAGCTTTCTTT

d_call: -
j_call: TRBJ2-7
clone_size: many
v_call: TRBV3-1
cdr3_aa: CASSYGTLLYEQYF
cdr3_nt: TGTGCCAGCAGCTACGGGACGCTCCTCTACGAGCAGTACTTC

d_call: -
j_call: TRBJ2-5
clone_size: many
v_call: TRBV24-1
cdr3_aa: CATSAPGGRQETQYF
cdr3_nt: TGTGCCACCAGCGCCCCCGGGGGCCGTCAAGAGACCCAGTACTTC

d_call: TRBD2
j_call: TRBJ2-1
clone_size: many
v_call: TRBV20-1
cdr3_aa: CSAKGTKSNEQFF
cdr3_nt: TGCAGTGCTAAGGGGACTAAATCTAATGAGCAGTTCTTC

d_call: -
j_call: TRBJ2-1
clone_size: many
v_call: TRBV3-1
cdr3_aa: CASSPRGGSYNEQFF
cdr3_nt: TGTGCCAGCAGCCCTCGTGGGGGCTCCTACAATGAGCAGTTCTTC

d_call: -
j_call: TRBJ2-1
clone_size: few
v_call: TRBV20-1
cdr3_aa: CSAKLAESYNEQFF
cdr3_nt: TGCAGTGCTAAACTCGCTGAATCCTACAATGAGCAGTTCTTC

d_call: -
j_call: TRBJ1-5
clone_size: many
v_call: TRBV28
cdr3_aa: CASISTHGAQPQHF
cdr3_nt: TGTGCCAGCATCTCCACCCACGGGGCTCAGCCCCAGCATTTT

d_call: TRBD2
j_call: TRBJ2-2
clone_size: many
v_call: TRBV6-1
cdr3_aa: CASSRTSGRYGGELFF
cdr3_nt: TGTGCCAGCAGTCGGACTAGCGGGAGATACGGCGGGGAGCTGTTTTTT

d_call: TRBD2
j_call: TRBJ2-1
clone_size: -
v_call: TRBV3-1
cdr3_aa: CASPGLAVRSSYNEQFF
cdr3_nt: TGTGCCAGTCCGGGACTAGCGGTGAGAAGCTCCTACAATGAGCAGTTCTTC

d_call: -
j_call: TRBJ2-5
clone_size: once
v_call: TRBV29-1
cdr3_aa: CSVVRGQETQYF
cdr3_nt: TGCAGCGTTGTGAGGGGACAAGAGACCCAGTACTTC

d_call: -
j_call: TRBJ1-2
clone_size: many
v_call: TRBV6-1
cdr3_aa: CASSEWAGSGYTF
cdr3_nt: TGTGCCAGCAGTGAATGGGCAGGGTCTGGCTACACCTTC

d_call: TRBD2
j_call: TRBJ2-1
clone_size: many
v_call: TRBV29-1
cdr3_aa: CSVEEGTSGFYNEQFF
cdr3_nt: TGCAGCGTTGAAGAAGGGACTAGCGGGTTCTACAATGAGCAGTTCTTC

d_call: -
j_call: TRBJ2-1
clone_size: many
v_call: TRBV11-2
cdr3_aa: CASSLQGSYNEQFF
cdr3_nt: TGTGCCAGCAGCCTACAAGGAAGTTACAATGAGCAGTTCTTC

d_call: TRBD1
j_call: TRBJ1-5
clone_size: many
v_call: TRBV6-1
cdr3_aa: CASTLTGVYTPQHF
cdr3_nt: TGTGCCAGCACCTTAACAGGGGTCTATACGCCCCAGCATTTT

d_call: TRBD1
j_call: TRBJ1-6
clone_size: many
v_call: TRBV20-1
cdr3_aa: CSAPSGGARSYNSPLHF
cdr3_nt: TGCAGTGCTCCCTCAGGGGGCGCTCGATCCTATAATTCACCCCTCCACTTT

d_call: -
j_call: TRBJ2-7
clone_size: many
v_call: TRBV6-1
cdr3_aa: CASRPGTSVSRDEQYF
cdr3_nt: TGTGCCAGCAGACCCGGGACGTCGGTTTCCCGGGACGAGCAGTACTTC

d_call: TRBD2
j_call: TRBJ2-1
clone_size: many
v_call: TRBV27
cdr3_aa: CASFPSGRAGHEQFF
cdr3_nt: TGTGCCAGCTTCCCTAGCGGGAGGGCCGGCCATGAGCAGTTCTTC

d_call: -
j_call: TRBJ2-1
clone_size: many
v_call: TRBV3-1
cdr3_aa: CASSQLDEQFF
cdr3_nt: TGTGCCAGCAGCCAACTCGATGAGCAGTTCTTC

d_call: -
j_call: TRBJ1-2
clone_size: many
v_call: TRBV20-1
cdr3_aa: CSASTSGSNYGYTF
cdr3_nt: TGCAGTGCTAGTACGTCAGGGTCTAACTATGGCTACACCTTC

d_call: -
j_call: TRBJ2-2
clone_size: many
v_call: TRBV3-1
cdr3_aa: CASSRIGTGELFF
cdr3_nt: TGTGCCAGCAGCCGAATCGGCACCGGGGAGCTGTTTTTT

d_call: -
j_call: TRBJ2-6
clone_size: few
v_call: TRBV28
cdr3_aa: CASSASQGSSGANVLTF
cdr3_nt: TGTGCCAGCAGTGCGTCACAGGGTAGCTCTGGGGCCAACGTCCTGACTTTC